Reported below is one T cell receptor (beta chain). The antigen this receptor binds is unknown. No base-level quality is on record; no much larger clone is a single base apart. This sample was included in a study of blood T cell repertoires in COVID-19 (dated by TCRdb to 2018 to 2020). Study-wide context: Collaborator samples came from the United States, Italy and Spain and covered acute and convalescent phases of COVID-19. The material from the prospective study consisted of cDNA or gDNA derived from T cells, B-cell-depleted T cells, or PBMCs. The dataset comprised deeply sampled blood TCRbeta repertoires from subjects exposed to, actively infected with, or recovered from COVID-19. A freely available public database, intended as a resource for researchers studying the immune response to SARS-CoV-2, is where the repertoires were released. Samples were obtained from the ongoing ImmuneRACE study (first 160 participants) and from some 1,300 subjects provided by 6 global collaborators. Nearly every sample came with metadata listing a de-identified subject ID, COVID-19 status, age in years and sex. Where available, HLA class I and class II types were taken from metadata supplied by the sample provider and were not determined by assay-based typing.

TCRbeta CDR3 regions were amplified from genomic DNA by means of the immunoSEQ Assay, a bias-controlled multiplex PCR. On the authors' methods: The number of nucleated cells in each sample was estimated by amplification of reference gene primers within the assay. Sequence reads were collapsed and filtered to measure the absolute abundance of every unique TCRbeta CDR3 rearrangement. Productive Simpson clonality was computed per sample as the square root of Simpson's diversity index over productive rearrangements. TCRdb obtained this table from immuneACCESS and retained in-frame rearrangements with V and J assigned. These tables miss some clones; where compared with another copy, unresolved V genes account for less than half of the shortfall, and the remainder is unexplained. For V, J and clone size, that table is used; D and trimming come from the DNA. Present in this sample are about 670,000 clones, around 90% of which were seen just once. In total, the top ten clones hold 0.2% to 0.3% of the sample.

From the germline V gene (reference sequence), CDR1 is MNHEY and CDR2 is SMNVEV. The cysteine opens and the phenylalanine closes a CDR3 of 16 amino acids. The retained sequence is limited to the CDR3, 48 bases, with the frame set at the first base. V is cut by 5 bases and J by 2 bases, and the space between the germline ends is 13 bases. Whole blood was collected in K2EDTA tubes by collaborating institutions according to the institutions' own protocols. For TCRbeta analysis, collaborators shipped samples as frozen whole blood, isolated PBMCs, or DNA extracted from either of those sample types. Paper-wide results and their limitations: Clinical and demographic metadata were provided uncurated, with the amount varying by source and participant.

This clonotype was obtained from a woman between 18 and 29 years old with acute or convalescent COVID-19. The sequenced sample was peripheral blood. Recombination connected TRBV27 to TRBJ2-6, with TRBD2 as a weak D call on 5 bases. Read as DNA, the sequence is TGTGCCAGCAGTCCTCGGGGTAGGGCTGGGGCCAACGTCCTGACTTTC. The resulting protein is CASSPRGRAGANVLTF. Here the CDR3 is joined to the reference TRBV27 and TRBJ2-6 genes, and the full variable domain is: EAQVTQNPRYLITVTGKKLTVTCSQNMNHEYMSWYRQDPGLGLRQIYYSMNVEVTDKGDVPEGYKVSRKEKRNFPLILESPSPNQTSLYFCASSPRGRAGANVLTFGAGSRLTVL.